This T cell receptor (beta chain) comes out of a study of Ad26.COV2.S vaccination and SARS-CoV-2 variants. In the study overall: Once, or twice with 56 days between doses, Ad26.COV2.S was given intramuscularly. Study-wide results and caveats: Spike-specific responses of CD8+ and CD4+ T cells were reported to display substantial breadth after vaccination.

From germline, CDR1 is MGHRA and CDR2 YSYEKL. The V end was cut by 2 bases, the J end by 6 bases, with 17 bases between. The CDR3 is made up of 15 amino acids. The sample's treatment: some 20 received Ad26.COV2.S at low or high dose, single or two shots; several received placebo; per-sample allocation not given. Sampling was done on day 63 after the first vaccine or placebo injection. Clones were read by immunoSEQ multiplex PCR, and TCRdb kept only the in-frame ones, dropping some. The table has hundreds of thousands of clones, 70% to 90% seen once. A word on this clone: Its antigen is currently unknown.

The sequence was obtained from a person between 18 and 65 years old who received the Ad26.COV2.S COVID-19 vaccine or a placebo. Sequencing was performed on peripheral blood, taken in a trial of Ad26.COV2.S vaccine versus placebo. The chain recombines TRBV4-1 with TRBJ2-7; a weak D match, TRBD1 (5 bases). The CDR3 sequence is CASSQPGRGRGEQYF. In DNA form, the CDR3 reads TGCGCCAGCAGCCAACCCGGTAGGGGTAGAGGCGAGCAGTACTTC.